Detailed here is one T cell receptor beta chain. Libraries were prepared by immunoSEQ multiplex PCR; TCRdb keeps only in-frame clonotypes and omits some of them. Among 55,000 to 85,000 clones listed, about 90% were seen once. The sample is drawn from a study of T cell changes during pregnancy in multiple sclerosis. This receptor was taken from a female donor with multiple sclerosis, enrolled in a pregnancy study. The material was CD4+ T cells from peripheral blood mononuclear cells, obtained after pregnancy.

The CDR3 spells CASSIGQTRNQPQHF. The DNA for the CDR3 is TGTGCCAGTAGTATTGGACAGACCCGCAATCAGCCCCAGCATTTT. The rearrangement uses TRBV19 and TRBJ1-5; a possible D gene is TRBD1 (6 bases). The germline gives CDR1 LNHDA, CDR2 SQIVND (reference sequence). V was clipped by 3 bases and J by 2 bases, with 11 bases between them. This CDR3 has 15 amino acids. The variable domain in full, completed from reference TRBV19 and TRBJ1-5, reads DGGITQSPKYLFRKEGQNVTLSCEQNLNHDAMYWYRQDPGQGLRLIYYSQIVNDFQKGDIAEGYSVSREKKESFPLTVTSAQKNPTAFYLCASSIGQTRNQPQHFGDGTRLSIL.